This TCR beta chain was obtained from a study of T cell repertoires in cytomegalovirus infection. The overall study: Recently identified HLA-C-restricted CMV epitopes were used, and well-studied HLA-B-restricted CMV epitopes were used as well. Matching HLA type, along with CMV infection, was indicated by public TCR beta signatures. Points from the study as a whole: HLA-C-restricted, CMV-specific TCR beta clonotypes were dominant ex vivo. Cumulative public TCR beta family frequency identified carriers of CMV plus the relevant HLA.

J gave up 5 bases and V 0 bases, and 6 bases lay outside the gene matches. Germline V gene sequence: CDR1 DFQATT, CDR2 SNEGSKA (reference sequence). This CDR3 comprises 15 residues. This clonotype was counted between two and nine times. The antigen remains undetermined. TCRdb re-called the reads through MiXCR, storing one row per CDR3 protein. Of 45,000 to 50,000 distinct CDR3 sequences in the sample, approximately 19% are singletons; the top ten hold 40% to 65%. The origin of this receptor is a human donor in good health (CMV status not recorded). Some clones in this sample may be carry-over from other donors' samples. The starting material was CD8+ T cells from cultured PBMCs, obtained from culture after CMV antigen stimulation. This sequence joins TRBV20-1 and TRBJ2-1, with 8 bases fitting TRBD2. CDR3 sequence reads: CSARDPPAGDNEQFF. The CDR3 coding sequence is TGCAGTGCTAGAGATCCCCCAGCGGGGGACAATGAGCAGTTCTTC.